This T cell receptor beta chain was found in a study of cytomegalovirus exposure and HLA in healthy donors. Germline values: CDR1 MNHEY, CDR2 SVGAGI. This CDR3 is built from 16 residues. V lost 2 bases and J lost 4; bases outside the gene matches: 7. Study-level results: V- and J-gene trimming of TCR beta was linked (in a later analysis) to a missense DCLRE1C variant.

Primers included in the PCR were 60 Vbeta and 13 Jbeta primers. Profiling relied on immunoSEQ multiplex PCR, and the TCRdb table lists in-frame clones only, not all of them. Of 170,000 or so clones listed, about four fifths are singletons. In the case of this clone: Its antigen is not known.

Sequenced material: PBMCs. The clonotype was recovered from a young man in good health and CMV-seropositive. The chain couples TRBV6-5 to TRBJ2-2; the match to TRBD1 covers 7 bases. CDR3 loop: CASSYDRDPSTGELFF. The CDR3 DNA reads as TGTGCCAGCAGTTACGACAGGGACCCATCCACCGGGGAGCTGTTTTTT.